This section outlines one T cell receptor (beta chain) sequence together with its context. V was clipped by 4 bases and J by 4 bases; unmatched bases: 10. Germline V gene data show CDR1 as SGHDT and CDR2 as YYEEEE. The CDR3 runs to 16 residues. The data were taken from a study of shared clonotypes between healthy human individuals. The overall study: Donor composition was a couple of women and a few men, aged 18 to 49.

Several immunoSEQ plates held equal portions of the genomic DNA taken from each subset. It was around 220 ng DNA, 25,000 to 35,000 T cell genomes, that sorted-subset replicate PCRs used. Some clones are missing from TCRdb's copy, which holds only in-frame ones; the method was immunoSEQ multiplex PCR. The table includes over 850,000 clones, 75% to 80% detected once. The specimen was memory CD4+ T cells from PBMCs. Documented subset: CD45RA-negative fraction. This TCR was recovered from a man aged 18-30 years in good health. Some clones in this sample may be carry-over from other donors' samples. The chain links TRBV5-6 to TRBJ2-1; the match to TRBD2 covers 8 bases. The CDR3 nucleotides are TGTGCCAGCAGCCGGATCGGCGGGACTAGGTACAATGAGCAGTTCTTC. This encodes CASSRIGGTRYNEQFF.